This entry features one T cell receptor (beta chain) sequence. As yet, its antigen is unknown. Sequence at one end of the junction differs from germline and may be a read error. This sample was included in a study of Graves' ophthalmopathy and Graves' hyperthyroidism. Study-level background: Peripheral blood was collected at initial diagnosis, before any treatment.

General study results and limits: Also, most clonotypes expanded in the thyroid above 0.001 frequency appeared in blood.

The TCR beta CDR3 regions underwent amplification from RNA transcripts. A first-round RT-PCR used HTBI primers, followed by a second-round multiplex PCR. TCRdb recomputed calls from the multiplex PCR reads with MiXCR, one row per CDR3 protein. The sample comprises roughly 220,000 distinct CDR3 sequences, around 50% of which are singletons, and approximately 51% rests with the top ten. In germline, CDR1 is WSHSY, CDR2 SAAADI. There are 14 residues in the CDR3. This clonotype was obtained from an adult man with Graves' ophthalmopathy. Sequenced: peripheral blood. The chain employs TRBV10-2 and TRBJ1-4; 7 bases map to TRBD1. As DNA, the CDR3 is TGCGCCAGCTCCTCGACAGGGAATAATGAAGAACTGTTTTTT. Amino acids: CASSSTGNNEELFF.